These 6 T cell receptor beta chains originate from one sample sequenced in a study of blood T cell repertoires in COVID-19. Assay: immunoSEQ multiplex PCR; the TCRdb copy retains only in-frame clones and omits some. The data contain around 150,000 clones, approximately 80% of them singletons. The sample was PBMCs or T cells enriched from blood (not recorded which). The receptor set was obtained from an older woman who had recovered from COVID-19.

CDR3: CASSLRKETQYF. CDR3 nucleotides: TGTGCCAGCAGCCTCAGGAAAGAGACCCAGTACTTC. The genes are TRBV6-6 and TRBJ2-5; D is unresolved. The CDR3 length is 12 residues. From germline, CDR1 is MNHNY and CDR2 SVGAGI (reference sequence). Trimming removed 6 bases at V and 3 bases at J, with 8 bases between.

The J gene is TRBJ2-7, the V gene TRBV5-5; D is unresolved. CDR3 length: 15 amino acids. The germline V and J ends were trimmed by 4 bases and 0 bases, with 14 bases remaining between them. CDR1 is SGHKS and CDR2 is YYEKEE in the germline V gene (reference sequence). CDR3 coding DNA: TGTGCCAGCAGCGACACAGAGATGAGCTCCTACGAGCAGTACTTC. It translates to CASSDTEMSSYEQYF.

The V gene is TRBV6-6, the J gene TRBJ2-1, with 9 bases identical to TRBD1. Germline V gene lookup returns CDR1 MNHNY and CDR2 SVGAGI (reference sequence). CDR3 length: 16 amino acids. The J segment lost 7 bases and the V segment lost 1 base, leaving 8 bases of the junction unmatched. DNA of the CDR3: TGTGCCAGCAGTTACTTACTCGGACAGGGGTCGAATGAGCAGTTCTTC. Translated, it gives CASSYLLGQGSNEQFF.

The rearrangement uses TRBV9 and TRBJ1-4; D unclear. CDR3 length: 13 amino acids. The V end lost 1 base, the J end lost 4 bases, and 5 bases lay between the germline ends. Looked up from germline, CDR1 is SGDLS and CDR2 is YYNGEE. This CDR3 is CASSVRSNEKLFF. CDR3 nucleotides: TGTGCCAGCAGCGTACGCAGTAATGAAAAACTGTTTTTT.

This chain uses TRBV27 with TRBJ1-1, with a weak D call TRBD1 (5 bases). CDR1 and CDR2 from the germline V gene are MNHEY and SMNVEV (reference sequence). CDR3 length: 15 amino acids. Trimming removed 1 base at V and 1 base at J, with 10 bases between. The chain's CDR3 is CASSLFGARNTEAFF. CDR3 bases: TGTGCCAGCAGTTTATTTGGGGCCCGGAACACTGAAGCTTTCTTT.

The V and J genes are TRBV5-1 and TRBJ1-2, with 10 positions matching TRBD1. CDR1 is SGHRS and CDR2 is YFSETQ in the germline V gene. The length of the CDR3 is 15 residues. The trim removed 4 bases at V and 5 bases at J, leaving 8 bases unmatched. The CDR3 sequence is CASSEGTGVVYGYTF. The DNA of the CDR3 is TGCGCCAGCAGCGAGGGGACAGGGGTGGTTTATGGCTACACCTTC.